The T cell receptor (beta chain) under discussion was sequenced for a study of spatial heterogeneity in lung cancer. Findings of the study overall: Expanded intratumoral alpha and beta TCR counts tracked tumor mutation counts.

The CDR3 consists of 16 residues. Per the germline V gene, CDR1 is DFQATT and CDR2 is SNEGSKA (reference sequence). The J segment lost 1 base and the V segment lost 5 bases, leaving 9 bases of the junction unmatched. Indicated time point: sample taken at primary tumor resection. No cell sorting; template was whole RNA from tumor, lung tissue or PBMC. TCRdb called the 5' RACE reads again in MiXCR, with one record for every CDR3 protein. The table has about 12,000 distinct CDR3 sequences, 6% to 8.5% seen once. Ten or more counts support this clonotype. Its antigen is undetermined. This TCR came from a female donor with early-stage non-small cell lung cancer. The material was lung tumor tissue, obtained at surgery. The rearrangement links TRBV20-1 to TRBJ2-1; 9 bases fit TRBD2. CDR3 protein: CSASGLGLASYNEQFF. The CDR3 nucleotides read TGCAGTGCTTCTGGGTTGGGACTAGCTTCCTACAATGAGCAGTTCTTC.